What follows describes a single T cell receptor (beta chain). Its antigen is as yet unknown. This sequence may be a read error, since a much larger clone differs from it by one base. Trimming pared 0 bases from V and 0 bases from J, leaving 13 bases between. The CDR3 covers 16 residues. Per germline, CDR1 GTSNPN and CDR2 SVGIG (reference sequence). These data originate in a study of T cell repertoires in cytomegalovirus infection. As for the study in general: CMV infection and matching HLA type were both indicated by public TCR beta signatures. Study-level points and caveats: CMV carriers with the relevant HLA were identified by cumulative public TCR beta family frequency. What dominated the ex vivo response were HLA-C-restricted CMV-specific TCR beta clonotypes.

TCRdb called the reads again in MiXCR, with one record for every CDR3 protein. The sample shows roughly 320,000 distinct CDR3 sequences, 8% to 9.5% of them seen only once. The specimen sequenced was PBMCs. The V call is TRBV30, the J call TRBJ2-3; a weak D match, TRBD1 (5 bases). The sequence derives from a human donor in good health (CMV status not recorded). Some clones in this sample may be carry-over from other donors' samples. The CDR3 nucleotides are TGTGCCTGGAGTGTAAGACAGTCGGATAGCACAGATACGCAGTATTTT. It codes for CAWSVRQSDSTDTQYF.